These 16 T cell receptor beta chains were sequenced from one sample in a study of blood T cell repertoires in COVID-19. Method: immunoSEQ multiplex PCR; TCRdb's copy keeps in-frame clones and lacks some. The sample gives about 300,000 clones, just under 90% of which show up once; roughly 2.9% is in the top ten. Sequencing was carried out using PBMCs or T cells enriched from blood (not recorded which). Receptors were obtained from a woman in her forties or fifties who had been exposed to COVID-19.

This chain connects TRBV5-1 to TRBJ1-6; D is ambiguous. The germline V and J ends were trimmed by 4 bases and 10 bases, with 15 bases remaining between them. CDR3 length equals 14 residues. The germline V gene has CDR1 SGHRS and CDR2 YFSETQ. The CDR3 DNA sequence: TGCGCCAGCAGCCCGGGCCTCGAGGGATCACCCCTCCACTTT. This gives the protein CASSPGLEGSPLHF.

This clone was observed a few times. The rearrangement links TRBV7-9 to TRBJ2-3; D uncertain. The CDR3 extends over 13 amino acids. Germline CDR1 reads SEHNR; CDR2 reads FQNEAQ (reference sequence). With 3 bases removed from V and 0 bases from J, the gap between germline ends came to 4 bases. CDR3 sequence (DNA): TGTGCCAGCAGCTTTCCTAGCACAGATACGCAGTATTTT. Translated, it gives CASSFPSTDTQYF.

A word on this clone: The conserved final phenylalanine or tryptophan is absent from the CDR3, which likely points to a read error. This chain joins TRBV13 and TRBJ1-2, with D hard to call. CDR3 length: 12 residues. With 1 base removed from V and 8 bases from J, the gap between germline ends came to 8 bases. Germline loops: CDR1 PRHDT, CDR2 FYEKMQ (reference sequence). The CDR3 reads CASSLDSWGYTI. CDR3 nucleotides: TGTGCCAGCAGCTTAGACAGCTGGGGCTACACCATC.

The CDR3 DNA is TGTGCCAGTAGTTCCCCCCGGGGGGCGTCTAGCAATCAGCCCCAGCATTTT. Its translation: CASSSPRGASSNQPQHF. The gene calls are TRBV19 and TRBJ1-5; a weak D match, TRBD1 (6 bases). The CDR3 runs to 17 residues. V was trimmed by 5 bases and J by 0 bases, leaving 17 bases between them. Germline CDR1 LNHDA, CDR2 SQIVND (reference sequence).

The gene calls are TRBV4-1 and TRBJ1-2; 8 nucleotides line up with TRBD1. Germline V gene lookup returns CDR1 MGHRA and CDR2 YSYEKL. The CDR3 covers 18 residues. Germline trimming cut 0 bases from V and 6 bases from J; bases unmatched to any gene: 15. DNA of the CDR3: TGCGCCAGCAGCCAAGATCTCGGACAGGGTTTAAGTCAGGATGGCTACACCTTC. Amino acid sequence: CASSQDLGQGLSQDGYTF.

This rearrangement joins TRBV7-2 to TRBJ2-1; 7 bases map to TRBD1. The germline CDR1 and CDR2 sequences are SGHTA and FQGNSA. The trim removed 6 bases at V and 5 bases at J, leaving 10 bases unmatched. The CDR3 consists of 15 residues. CDR3 coding DNA: TGTGCCAGCAGTCGCCGGGACAGAATGAACAATGAGCAGTTCTTC. Encoded protein: CASSRRDRMNNEQFF.

The rearrangement links TRBV28 to TRBJ1-6; 10 bases are a match to TRBD1. The V gene end was trimmed by 5 bases and the J gene end by 6 bases; junction bases not matched to a gene: 13. In germline, CDR1 is MDHEN, CDR2 SYDVKM. This CDR3 has 18 residues. In nucleotides, the CDR3 is TGTGCCAGCAGTCTCATTCAGGGACAGGGGTTTGGTAATTCACCCCTCCACTTT. Translating it yields CASSLIQGQGFGNSPLHF.

The genes are TRBV21-1 and TRBJ1-6; TRBD1, the table's D call, was not compared with the DNA. TRBV21-1 is a pseudogene segment. The CDR3 has 15 residues. CDR3: CATSNGTAANSPLHF. DNA for the CDR3: TGTGCCACCTCTAACGGGACAGCGGCTAATTCACCCCTCCACTTT.

V usage is TRBV5-1 and J usage is TRBJ2-3; 10 positions match TRBD1. The CDR3 loop spans 15 amino acids. J was trimmed by 5 bases and V by 0 bases; bases with no gene match: 3. The V gene's germline CDR1 is SGHRS and CDR2 YFSETQ. In DNA, the CDR3 is TGCGCCAGCAGCTTGGGACAGGGGGCGAGAGATACGCAGTATTTT. Encoded protein: CASSLGQGARDTQYF.

The chain uses TRBV7-9 and TRBJ2-1; no reliable D call. The germline V and J ends were trimmed by 2 bases and 5 bases, with 19 bases remaining between them. From germline, CDR1 is SEHNR and CDR2 FQNEAQ (reference sequence). The CDR3 has 17 residues. The CDR3 nucleotides read TGTGCCAGCAGCTTAACACTTCGAGCGTTGGGTGACAATGAGCAGTTCTTC. Its translation: CASSLTLRALGDNEQFF.

The rearrangement links TRBV6-8 to TRBJ2-5, with TRBD2 identical over 14 bases. V dropped 10 bases and J dropped 3; count of bases not matched to a gene: 7. The germline V gene encodes CDR1 MNHGY and CDR2 SAAAGT. This CDR3 contains 15 residues. The CDR3 DNA sequence: TGTGCCACCTTACCGGGACTAGCGGGGGAAGAGACCCAGTACTTC. Protein: CATLPGLAGEETQYF.

This clone has just a few counts. The rearrangement joins TRBV7-9 to TRBJ2-7, with 9 bases fitting TRBD1. V gave up 4 bases and J gave up 4 bases; unmatched junction bases: 5. This CDR3 comprises 14 residues. Germline V gene lookup returns CDR1 SEHNR and CDR2 FQNEAQ (reference sequence). The CDR3 is CASSWDRDSYEQYF. In DNA form, the CDR3 reads TGTGCCAGCAGCTGGGACAGGGATTCATACGAGCAGTACTTC.

The CDR3: CASCPESAYNSPLHF. The CDR3 DNA is TGCGCCAGCTGCCCCGAGAGTGCCTATAATTCACCCCTCCACTTT. The chain is built from TRBV5-1 and TRBJ1-6; D is undetermined. Trimming cost V 7 bases and J 2 bases, with 13 bases left between them. Per the germline V gene, CDR1 is SGHRS and CDR2 is YFSETQ. The CDR3 runs 15 residues.

Only a few counts were recorded for this clone. This chain uses TRBV27 with TRBJ1-5, with D possibly matching TRBD1 (6 bases). V shed 1 base and J shed 6 bases, with 16 bases lying between them. CDR1 is MNHEY and CDR2 is SMNVEV in the germline V gene (reference sequence). The CDR3 has 16 amino acids. The CDR3 nucleotides are TGTGCCAGCAGTTTATTATCAGGGGAGGGCTTTCAGCCCCAGCATTTT. It encodes CASSLLSGEGFQPQHF.

The chain combines TRBV11-2 with TRBJ2-2; D remains unclear. The CDR3 is 15 amino acids. In germline, CDR1 is SGHAT, CDR2 FQNNGV. The ends were cut back, 1 base at V and 3 bases at J, with 9 bases in the middle. DNA for the CDR3: TGTGCCAGCAGCTTAGTCGTAGCTCACACCGGGGAGCTGTTTTTT. It encodes CASSLVVAHTGELFF.

V and J are TRBV4-1 and TRBJ2-7; a possible D gene is TRBD1 (6 bases). The CDR3 sequence is 15 residues long. V was pared by 2 bases and J by 2 bases, with 13 bases between. Germline lookup yields CDR1 MGHRA and CDR2 YSYEKL. CDR3: CASSQSRDTAYEQYF. As DNA, the CDR3 is TGCGCCAGCAGCCAAAGCCGGGACACCGCCTACGAGCAGTACTTC.